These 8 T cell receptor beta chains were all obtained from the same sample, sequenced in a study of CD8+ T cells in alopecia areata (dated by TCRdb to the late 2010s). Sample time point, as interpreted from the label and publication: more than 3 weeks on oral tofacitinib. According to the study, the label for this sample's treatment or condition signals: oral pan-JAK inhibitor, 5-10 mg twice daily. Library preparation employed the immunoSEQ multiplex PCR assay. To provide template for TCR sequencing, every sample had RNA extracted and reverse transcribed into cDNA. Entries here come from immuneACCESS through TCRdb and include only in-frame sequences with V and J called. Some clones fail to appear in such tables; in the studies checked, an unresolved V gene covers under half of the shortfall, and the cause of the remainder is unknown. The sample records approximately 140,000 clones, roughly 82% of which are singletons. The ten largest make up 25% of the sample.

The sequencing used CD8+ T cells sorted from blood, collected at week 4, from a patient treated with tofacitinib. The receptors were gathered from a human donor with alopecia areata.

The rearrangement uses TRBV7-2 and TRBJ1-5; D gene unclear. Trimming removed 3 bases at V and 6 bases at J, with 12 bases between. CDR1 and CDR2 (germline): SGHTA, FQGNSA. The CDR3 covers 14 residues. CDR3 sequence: CASSFGLSGQPQHF. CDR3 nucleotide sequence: TGTGCCAGCAGCTTCGGTCTAAGCGGTCAGCCCCAGCATTTT.

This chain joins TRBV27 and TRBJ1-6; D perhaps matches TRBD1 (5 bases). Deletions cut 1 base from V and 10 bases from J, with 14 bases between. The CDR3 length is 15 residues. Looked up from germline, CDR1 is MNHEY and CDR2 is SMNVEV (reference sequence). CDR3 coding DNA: TGTGCCAGCAGTTTATTTGTGGGCAGGGAATCACCCCTCCACTTT. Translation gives CASSLFVGRESPLHF.

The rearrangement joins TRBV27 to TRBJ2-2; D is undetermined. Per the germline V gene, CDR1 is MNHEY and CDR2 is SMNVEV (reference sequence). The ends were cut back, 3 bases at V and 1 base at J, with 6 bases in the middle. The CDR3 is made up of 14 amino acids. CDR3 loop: CASSFYKNTGELFF. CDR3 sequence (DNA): TGTGCCAGCAGTTTTTACAAGAACACCGGGGAGCTGTTTTTT.

The CDR3 loop is CSVEEQGEQYF. CDR3 in DNA: TGCAGCGTTGAAGAACAGGGAGAGCAGTACTTC. The V call is TRBV29-1, the J call TRBJ2-7; a weak D match, TRBD1 (6 bases). V lost 0 bases and J 7 bases, leaving 7 bases between the germline ends. Germline CDR1 is SQVTM and CDR2 is ANQGSEA. The CDR3 has 11 amino acids.

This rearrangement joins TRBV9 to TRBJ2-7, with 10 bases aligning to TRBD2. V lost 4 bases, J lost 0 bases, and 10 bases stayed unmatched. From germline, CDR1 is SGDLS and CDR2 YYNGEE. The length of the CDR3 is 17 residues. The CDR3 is CASSYHSGGSPSYEQYF. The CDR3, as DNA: TGTGCCAGCAGCTATCATAGCGGGGGGTCCCCCTCCTACGAGCAGTACTTC.

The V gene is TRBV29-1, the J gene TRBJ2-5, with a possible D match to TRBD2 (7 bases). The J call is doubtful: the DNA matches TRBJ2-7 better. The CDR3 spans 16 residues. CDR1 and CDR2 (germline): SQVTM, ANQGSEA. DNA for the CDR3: TGCAGCGTTGAAGATCCAAACGGGGGGCCAACCTACGAGCAGTACTTC. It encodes CSVEDPNGGPTYEQYF.

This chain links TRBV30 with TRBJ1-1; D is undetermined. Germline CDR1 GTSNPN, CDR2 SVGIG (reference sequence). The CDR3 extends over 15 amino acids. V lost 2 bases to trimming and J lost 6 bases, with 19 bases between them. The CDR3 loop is CAWSSHRPLVSEAFF. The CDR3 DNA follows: TGTGCCTGGAGTTCTCACCGACCGCTGGTGTCTGAAGCTTTCTTT.

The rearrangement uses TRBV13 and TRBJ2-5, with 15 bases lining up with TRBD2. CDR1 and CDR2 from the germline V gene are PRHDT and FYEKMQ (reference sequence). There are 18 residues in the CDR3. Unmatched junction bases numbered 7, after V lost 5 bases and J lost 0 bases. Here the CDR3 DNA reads TGTGCCAGCAGCCCCGGGACTAGCGGGGGGAAGTACCAAGAGACCCAGTACTTC. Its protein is CASSPGTSGGKYQETQYF.